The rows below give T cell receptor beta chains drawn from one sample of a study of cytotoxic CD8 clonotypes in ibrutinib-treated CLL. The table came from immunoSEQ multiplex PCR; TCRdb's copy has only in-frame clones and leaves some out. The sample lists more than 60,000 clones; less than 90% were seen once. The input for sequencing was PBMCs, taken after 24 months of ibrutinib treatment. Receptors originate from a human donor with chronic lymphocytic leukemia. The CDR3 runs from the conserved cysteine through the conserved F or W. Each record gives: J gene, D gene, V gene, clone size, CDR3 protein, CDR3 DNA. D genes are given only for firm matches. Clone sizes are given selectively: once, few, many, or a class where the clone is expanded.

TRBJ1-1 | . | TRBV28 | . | CASSLSRGMKAFF | TGTGCCAGCAGTTTATCTAGGGGAATGAAGGCTTTCTTT
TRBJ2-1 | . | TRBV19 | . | CASSGPTSYNEQFF | TGTGCCAGTAGTGGTCCTACTTCCTACAATGAGCAGTTCTTC
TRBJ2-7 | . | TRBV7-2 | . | CASSLVRRVTYEQYF | TGTGCCAGCAGCTTAGTCAGGCGGGTTACCTACGAGCAGTACTTC
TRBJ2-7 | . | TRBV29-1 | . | CSVGYSYEQYF | TGCAGCGTTGGATACTCCTACGAGCAGTACTTC
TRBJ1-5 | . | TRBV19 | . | CASRTLTGHNQPQHF | TGTGCCAGTAGGACATTAACAGGTCACAATCAGCCCCAGCATTTT
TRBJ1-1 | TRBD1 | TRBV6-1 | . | CASSALQGASTEAFF | TGTGCCAGCAGTGCGTTACAGGGGGCAAGTACTGAAGCTTTCTTT
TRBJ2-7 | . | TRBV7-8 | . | CASSLAGVPVYEQYF | TGTGCCAGCAGCTTAGCGGGGGTCCCGGTGTACGAGCAGTACTTC
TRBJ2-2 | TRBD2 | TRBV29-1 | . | CSVEGLGVAGVTYTGELFF | TGCAGCGTTGAGGGTTTAGGGGTAGCGGGAGTGACATACACCGGGGAGCTGTTTTTT
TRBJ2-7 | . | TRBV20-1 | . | CSAASYEQYF | TGCAGTGCCGCGAGTTACGAGCAGTACTTC
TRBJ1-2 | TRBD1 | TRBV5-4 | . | CASSLAQGENYGYTF | TGTGCCAGCAGCTTGGCCCAGGGGGAGAACTATGGCTACACCTTC
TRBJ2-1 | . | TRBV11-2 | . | CASSPARNNEQFF | TGTGCCAGCAGCCCAGCAAGAAACAATGAGCAGTTCTTC
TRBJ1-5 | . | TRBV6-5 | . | CASNRQPQHF | TGTGCCAGCAACCGACAGCCCCAGCATTTT
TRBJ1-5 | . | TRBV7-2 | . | CASSLALGGYQPQHF | TGTGCCAGCAGCTTAGCGTTGGGGGGCTATCAGCCCCAGCATTTT
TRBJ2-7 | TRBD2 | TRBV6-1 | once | CASTGLAGGVDEQYF | TGTGCCAGCACCGGGCTAGCGGGAGGAGTTGACGAGCAGTACTTC
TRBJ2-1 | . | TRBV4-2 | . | CASSQDLGLTRSYNEQFF | TGTGCCAGCAGCCAAGATCTCGGACTAACCCGCTCCTACAATGAGCAGTTCTTC
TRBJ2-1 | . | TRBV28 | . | CASSSSAVGRGEQFF | TGTGCCAGCAGTTCTTCCGCGGTGGGGCGCGGTGAGCAGTTCTTC
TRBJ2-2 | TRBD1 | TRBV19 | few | CASKDPQGKWAGELFF | TGTGCCAGTAAGGACCCACAGGGGAAATGGGCCGGGGAGCTGTTTTTT
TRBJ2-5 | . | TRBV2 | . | CASSGAFASVQETQYF | TGTGCCAGCAGCGGAGCCTTTGCTAGCGTCCAAGAGACCCAGTACTTC
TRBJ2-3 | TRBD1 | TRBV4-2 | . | CASSQVKGQGVADTQYF | TGTGCCAGCAGCCAAGTAAAAGGCCAGGGGGTTGCAGATACGCAGTATTTT
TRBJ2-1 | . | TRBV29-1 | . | CSARPVAYNEQFF | TGCAGCGCCAGGCCAGTTGCCTACAATGAGCAGTTCTTC
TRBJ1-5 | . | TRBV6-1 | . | CASSRKDGYNQPQHF | TGTGCCAGCAGCAGAAAGGACGGCTACAATCAGCCCCAGCATTTT
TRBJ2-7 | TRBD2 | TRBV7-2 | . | CASSLDASGYEQYF | TGTGCCAGTAGCTTAGATGCTAGCGGTTACGAGCAGTACTTC
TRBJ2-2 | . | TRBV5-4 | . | CASSFPEGSRGTGELFF | TGTGCCAGCAGCTTCCCGGAAGGTAGTAGGGGCACCGGGGAGCTGTTTTTT
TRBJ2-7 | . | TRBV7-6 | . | CASSLVQGTSYEQYF | TGTGCCAGCAGCTTAGTCCAGGGGACCTCCTACGAGCAGTACTTC
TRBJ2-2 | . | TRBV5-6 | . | CASSLEAGTGELFF | TGTGCCAGCAGCTTGGAGGCGGGGACCGGGGAGCTGTTTTTT
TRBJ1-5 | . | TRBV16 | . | CASTAGGSLGNQPQHF | TGTGCCAGCACCGCGGGGGGCTCTTTGGGCAATCAGCCCCAGCATTTT
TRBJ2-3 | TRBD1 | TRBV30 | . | CAWSVRDRAPSTDTQYF | TGTGCCTGGAGTGTACGGGACAGGGCTCCTAGCACAGATACGCAGTATTTT
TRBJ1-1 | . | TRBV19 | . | CASSIDRWGWKAFF | TGTGCCAGTAGTATAGATCGATGGGGCTGGAAAGCTTTCTTT